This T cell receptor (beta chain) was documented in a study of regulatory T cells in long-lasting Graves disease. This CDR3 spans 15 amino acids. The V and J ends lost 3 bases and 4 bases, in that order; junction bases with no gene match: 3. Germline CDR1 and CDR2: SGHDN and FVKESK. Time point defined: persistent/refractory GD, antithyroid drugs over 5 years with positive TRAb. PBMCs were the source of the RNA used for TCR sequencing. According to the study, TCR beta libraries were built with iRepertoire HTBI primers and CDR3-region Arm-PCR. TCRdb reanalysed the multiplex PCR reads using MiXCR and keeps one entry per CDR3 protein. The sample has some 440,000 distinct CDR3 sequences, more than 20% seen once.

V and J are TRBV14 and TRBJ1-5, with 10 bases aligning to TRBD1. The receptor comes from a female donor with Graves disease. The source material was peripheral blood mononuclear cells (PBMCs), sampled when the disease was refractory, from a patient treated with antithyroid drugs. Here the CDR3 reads CASSQRDRGNQPQHF. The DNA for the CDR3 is TGTGCCAGCAGCCAGCGGGACAGGGGAAATCAGCCCCAGCATTTT.